A selection of T cell receptor beta chains follows, all from one sample in a study of blood T cell repertoires in COVID-19. Clones were read by immunoSEQ multiplex PCR, and TCRdb kept only the in-frame ones, dropping some. The table shows over 50,000 clones, with around 84% occurring only once. Sequencing used peripheral blood. The receptors were sampled from a man aged 50-60 years with acute or convalescent COVID-19. CDR3s include the opening cysteine and the closing phenylalanine or tryptophan.

J	V	CDR3
TRBJ2-1	TRBV11-3	CASSISRTSGGAQEQFF
TRBJ1-1	TRBV18	CASSRRRADTEAFF
TRBJ2-3	TRBV9	CASSVTGLPTDTQYF
TRBJ1-2	TRBV6-6	CASSLARDSNYGYTF
TRBJ1-3	TRBV4-2	CASSQEGGAGNTIYF
TRBJ1-2	TRBV5-4	CASSGGQGGGYGYTF
TRBJ2-1	TRBV13	CASSFLAAGAHNEQFF
TRBJ1-1	TRBV18	CASSLQGLNTEAFF
TRBJ1-5	TRBV4-1	CASSQGLISNQPQHF
TRBJ1-4	TRBV2	CASGRTQYGGKLFF
TRBJ2-3	TRBV7-8	CASSPRRLQGARDTQYF
TRBJ2-3	TRBV6-5	CASLKTSGRADTQYF
TRBJ1-1	TRBV27	CASSATLQGYTEAFF
TRBJ1-6	TRBV5-1	CASSQAWSDNSPLHF
TRBJ1-2	TRBV27	CASSLNINYGYTF
TRBJ1-4	TRBV4-2	CASSQELGQAEKLFF
TRBJ2-1	TRBV19	CASSIDGLAGVRNEQFF
TRBJ2-3	TRBV15	CATSIPPKDTQYF
TRBJ1-2	TRBV10-3	CAISDPESGYTF
TRBJ1-6	TRBV6-5	CASRPGTVNSPLHF
TRBJ2-1	TRBV6-5	CASSSAGTSRRDEQFF
TRBJ2-3	TRBV4-2	CASSQGGIASTDTQYF
TRBJ1-4	TRBV5-4	CASSDRGGGREKLFF
TRBJ1-3	TRBV5-1	CASSLEGIGGNTIYF
TRBJ1-1	TRBV7-3	CASSPGLRGATEAFF
TRBJ2-7	TRBV6-5	CASRLFRATYGQYF
TRBJ2-3	TRBV3-1/TRBV3-2	CASSQGWTTYTDTQYF
TRBJ1-6	TRBV28	CASIRGPRVGDYYNSPLHF
TRBJ1-1	TRBV6-5	CASSYLAGNTEAFF
TRBJ2-1	TRBV9	CASSVRGVDEQFF
TRBJ2-7	TRBV27	CASSFGQTYEQYF
TRBJ2-2	TRBV6-4	CASSEGGWDTGELFF
TRBJ2-3	TRBV9	CASNVGPEDTQYF
TRBJ2-1	TRBV11-3	CASSVRGGRGNEQFF
TRBJ1-3	TRBV7-8	CASSPGVGASGNTIYF
TRBJ1-2	TRBV18	CASSPPNDRAYGYTF
TRBJ1-2	TRBV9	CASSAYRGDYGYTF
TRBJ1-2	TRBV14	CASSWGTALYGYTF
TRBJ2-5	TRBV7-6	CASSLRREVQETQYF
TRBJ2-7	TRBV5-4	CASTKAGGTYEQYF
TRBJ2-1	TRBV10-3	CAISKTSGGARDEQFF